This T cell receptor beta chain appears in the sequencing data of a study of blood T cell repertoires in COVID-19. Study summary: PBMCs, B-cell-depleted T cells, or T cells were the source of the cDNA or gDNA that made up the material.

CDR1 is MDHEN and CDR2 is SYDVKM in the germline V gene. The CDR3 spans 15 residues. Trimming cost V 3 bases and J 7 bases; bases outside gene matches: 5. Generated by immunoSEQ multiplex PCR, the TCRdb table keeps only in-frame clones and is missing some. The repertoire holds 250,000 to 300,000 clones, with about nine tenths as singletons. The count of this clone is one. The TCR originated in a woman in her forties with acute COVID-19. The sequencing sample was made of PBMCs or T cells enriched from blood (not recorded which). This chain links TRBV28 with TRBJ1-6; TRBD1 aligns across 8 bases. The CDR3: CASSFRTGYNSPLHF. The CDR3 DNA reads TGTGCCAGCAGTTTCCGGACAGGGTACAATTCACCCCTCCACTTT.